A selection of T cell receptor beta chains follows, all from one sample in a study of cytomegalovirus exposure and HLA in healthy donors. TCRdb's table, derived via immunoSEQ multiplex PCR, lists solely in-frame clones and lacks some. Among about 140,000 clones listed, around 75% were seen once. The material sequenced was PBMCs. All receptors derive from a man in his forties in good health and CMV-seronegative. CDR3s include the opening cysteine and the closing phenylalanine or tryptophan. The D gene is left open where the match is weak. For some rows the clone size is stated as once, few or many, or as a class when expanded; others skip it.

>-|TRBJ1-6|TRBD1|TRBV30
TGTGCCTGGCAAACAGGGGGCAATTCACCCCTCCACTTT
CAWQTGGNSPLHF
>-|TRBJ1-2|-|TRBV7-2
TGTGCCAGCAGCTTAGACTCTCGGTTTGGCTACACCTTC
CASSLDSRFGYTF
>-|TRBJ2-5|TRBD2|TRBV5-1
TGCGCCAGCAGCTTGGGCGGGGGGGCCCAAGAGACCCAGTACTTC
CASSLGGGAQETQYF
>-|TRBJ1-2|-|TRBV5-4
TGTGCCAGCAGCTTGGCAGGGGCGAGCTATGGCTACACCTTC
CASSLAGASYGYTF
>-|TRBJ1-3|TRBD1|TRBV27
TGTGCCAGCAGTTCGGGACAGATCTCTGGAAACACCATATATTTT
CASSSGQISGNTIYF
>-|TRBJ1-1|TRBD1|TRBV28
TGTGCCAGCCAGGGACAGGGGACTGGTGGCACTGAAGCTTTCTTT
CASQGQGTGGTEAFF
>-|TRBJ1-6|-|TRBV14
TGTGCCAGCAGCCAACGGTGGTCGGGTAATTCACCCCTCCACTTT
CASSQRWSGNSPLHF
>-|TRBJ1-6|-|TRBV9
TGTGCCAGCAGCGTAGATTTTGGGGGGGATTCACCCCTCCACTTT
CASSVDFGGDSPLHF
>-|TRBJ1-2|TRBD1|TRBV9
TGTGCCAGCAGCCCCCGGACAGGACGGGGCTATGGCTACACCTTC
CASSPRTGRGYGYTF
>few|TRBJ2-7|-|TRBV6-6
TGTGCCAGCAGTTACCCAGCACGCAGCGCCACCTACGAGCAGTACTTC
CASSYPARSATYEQYF
>-|TRBJ2-3|TRBD2|TRBV6-5
TGTGCCAGCAGTTACTCGGGGAGGGCCAGCACAGATACGCAGTATTTT
CASSYSGRASTDTQYF
>-|TRBJ2-5|TRBD2|TRBV5-1
TGCGCCAGCAGCTTAAGTACTAGCGGGGAAGAGACCCAGTACTTC
CASSLSTSGEETQYF
>-|TRBJ1-5|-|TRBV2
TGTGCCAGCAGACCCACAGGGTATAGCAATCAGCCCCAGCATTTT
CASRPTGYSNQPQHF
>-|TRBJ1-2|-|TRBV5-1
TGCGCCAGCAGCTTGGGAAACTACGACGGGAGTCACTATGGCTACACCTTC
CASSLGNYDGSHYGYTF
>-|TRBJ1-5|-|TRBV2
TGTGCCAGCAGTGAACAGGAAGGCAATCAGCCCCAGCATTTT
CASSEQEGNQPQHF
>-|TRBJ2-5|TRBD1|TRBV5-4
TGTGCCAGCAGCTCCGACAGGGTAGGGACCCAGTACTTC
CASSSDRVGTQYF
>-|TRBJ1-1|-|TRBV19
TGTGCCAGTAGGGCGGCGGGAATGAACACTGAAGCTTTCTTT
CASRAAGMNTEAFF
>-|TRBJ2-7|-|TRBV18
TGTGCCAGCTCACCTCGGGGAGGCGAGCAGTACTTC
CASSPRGGEQYF
>-|TRBJ1-6|-|TRBV30
TGTGCCTGGAGCGACGGACAGAGCTATAATTCACCCCTCCACTTT
CAWSDGQSYNSPLHF
>-|TRBJ1-3|-|TRBV6-1
TGTGCCAGCAGTGGGGAGACATATGGAAACACCATATATTTT
CASSGETYGNTIYF
>-|TRBJ2-4|TRBD2|TRBV4-1
TGCGCCAGCAGCCAAGAGGGGGGGTTCCGCGTAGCCAAAAACATTCAGTACTTC
CASSQEGGFRVAKNIQYF
>-|TRBJ2-2|-|TRBV1
TGCACCAGCAGCCAGACGGCCGGGGAGCGGGGTCTCCCCGGGGAGCTGTTTTTT
CTSSQTAGERGLPGELFF
>-|TRBJ2-5|TRBD2|TRBV5-1
TGCGCCAGCAAAAACGGGGGGGGCGAAGAGACCCAGTACTTC
CASKNGGGEETQYF
>few|TRBJ1-1|TRBD1|TRBV23-1
TGCGCCAGCAGGGACAGGGGCCAAATGAACACTGAAGCTTTCTTT
CASRDRGQMNTEAFF
>few|TRBJ1-1|-|TRBV5-1
TGCGCCAGCAGCTTGGATAGCGGCGGCGGTGAAGCTTTCTTT
CASSLDSGGGEAFF
>-|TRBJ2-3|TRBD1|TRBV11-2
TGTGCCAGCAGCCATGGGACAGCGACTGGGGATACGCAGTATTTT
CASSHGTATGDTQYF
>-|TRBJ1-1|-|TRBV7-6
TGTGCCAGCAGCCCGGGGGTCGGTAGGTCTACTGAAGCTTTCTTT
CASSPGVGRSTEAFF
>-|TRBJ1-5|TRBD1|TRBV6-6
TGTGCCAGCAGCCCACAGGGGGCGGTTGGTAATCAGCCCCAGCATTTT
CASSPQGAVGNQPQHF
>-|TRBJ1-1|TRBD1|TRBV5-1
TGCGCCAGCAGCCCGGGACAGCCGAACACTGAAGCTTTCTTT
CASSPGQPNTEAFF
>-|TRBJ1-1|-|TRBV6-5
TGTGCCAGCAGTTACTCCGCGACAGGCCTGACTGAAGCTTTCTTT
CASSYSATGLTEAFF
>-|TRBJ2-7|-|TRBV5-1
TGCGCCAGCAGCCCGGGCGGGACAGATTACTACGAGCAGTACTTC
CASSPGGTDYYEQYF
>-|TRBJ2-1|-|TRBV7-8
TGTGCCAGCAGCCCAAAGCGGGTCGGGTTGGGCGAGCAGTTCTTC
CASSPKRVGLGEQFF
>-|TRBJ1-2|-|TRBV5-1
TGCGCCAGCAGCCTCAGGCAGGGGTCTAGTGGCTACACCTTC
CASSLRQGSSGYTF
>-|TRBJ2-7|TRBD1|TRBV5-4
TGTGCCAGCAGTTCTGGACAGGGTGGCAACTACGAGCAGTACTTC
CASSSGQGGNYEQYF
>few|TRBJ2-3|TRBD2|TRBV7-2
TGTGCCAGCAGCCGTACGGCGCTAGCGGGGAAGCAGTATTTT
CASSRTALAGKQYF
>-|TRBJ2-3|-|TRBV5-4
TGTGCCAGCAGCTTGGATGGCGGGGGCACAGATACGCAGTATTTT
CASSLDGGGTDTQYF
>-|TRBJ2-3|-|TRBV4-1
TGCGCCAGCAGCCTGTCGTCGTTAACTAATACGCAGTATTTT
CASSLSSLTNTQYF
>-|TRBJ1-4|-|TRBV5-6
TGTGCCAGCAGCTTGGGAGGCAGGGGAATTGAGTTTTTT
CASSLGGRGIEFF
>-|TRBJ2-1|TRBD1|TRBV7-3
TGTGCCAGCAGCTCCATAGACAGGGTGCAGTTCTTC
CASSSIDRVQFF
>-|TRBJ2-2|-|TRBV30
TGTGCCTGGAGTCTTATTACCGGGGAGCTGTTTTTT
CAWSLITGELFF
>few|TRBJ2-7|-|TRBV28
TGTGCCAGCAGTCTGGGGGGAGGGGACAACGAGCAGTACTTC
CASSLGGGDNEQYF
>-|TRBJ2-2|-|TRBV11-3
TGTGCCAGCAGCCGTAGAACCGGGGAGCTGTTTTTT
CASSRRTGELFF
>-|TRBJ2-7|TRBD2|TRBV7-2
TGTGCCAGCAGCTTGGAGACTAGCTTAAACTACGAGCAGTACTTC
CASSLETSLNYEQYF
>-|TRBJ2-7|-|TRBV5-4
TGTGCCAGCAGCTTGGCCGGGGCTAGCGAAACGGACGAGCAGTACTTC
CASSLAGASETDEQYF
>-|TRBJ2-1|TRBD2|TRBV6-1
TGTGCCAGCAGTGTTAGCGGGGTCTCCTACAATGAGCAGTTCTTC
CASSVSGVSYNEQFF
>-|TRBJ1-2|-|TRBV19
TGTGCCAGTAACCCCTCCTCTGGACAGCCTCACCATGGCTACACCTTC
CASNPSSGQPHHGYTF
>-|TRBJ1-6|-|TRBV10-2
TGCGCCAGCAGGGCAGGCAGCTCCTATAATTCACCCCTCCACTTT
CASRAGSSYNSPLHF
>-|TRBJ1-1|-|TRBV9
TGTGCCAGCAGCGTAGGGCCAAGGCAGACAAACACTGAAGCTTTCTTT
CASSVGPRQTNTEAFF
>-|TRBJ1-2|TRBD1|TRBV14
TGTGCCAGCAGCCGGACAGGGGCAGGTGGCTATGGCTACACCTTC
CASSRTGAGGYGYTF